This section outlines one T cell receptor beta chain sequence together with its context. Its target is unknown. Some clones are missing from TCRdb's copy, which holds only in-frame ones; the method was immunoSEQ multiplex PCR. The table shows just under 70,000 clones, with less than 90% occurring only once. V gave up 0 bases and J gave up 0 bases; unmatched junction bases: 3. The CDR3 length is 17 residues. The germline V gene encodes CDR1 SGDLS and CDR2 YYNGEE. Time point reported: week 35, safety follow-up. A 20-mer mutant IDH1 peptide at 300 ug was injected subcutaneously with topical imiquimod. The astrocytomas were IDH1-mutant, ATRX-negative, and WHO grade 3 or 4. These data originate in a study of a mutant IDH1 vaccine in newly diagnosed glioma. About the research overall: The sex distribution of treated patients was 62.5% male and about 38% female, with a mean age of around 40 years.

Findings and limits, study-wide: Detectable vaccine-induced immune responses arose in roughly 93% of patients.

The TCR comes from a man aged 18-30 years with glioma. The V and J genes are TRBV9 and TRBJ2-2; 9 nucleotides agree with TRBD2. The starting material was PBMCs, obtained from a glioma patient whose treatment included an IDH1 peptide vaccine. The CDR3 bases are TGTGCCAGCAGCGTAGGGACTAGCGCCGCGAACACCGGGGAGCTGTTTTTT. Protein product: CASSVGTSAANTGELFF. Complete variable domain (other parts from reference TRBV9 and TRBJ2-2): DSGVTQTPKHLITATGQRVTLRCSPRSGDLSVYWYQQSLDQGLQFLIQYYNGEERAKGNILERFSAQQFPDLHSELNLSSLELGDSALYFCASSVGTSAANTGELFFGEGSRLTVL.